This entry lists 13 T cell receptor beta chains sequenced from one sample in a study of blood T cell repertoires in COVID-19. Clones were sequenced by immunoSEQ multiplex PCR, and TCRdb holds only the in-frame ones, with some missing. The table records 30,000 to 35,000 clones, around 87% of them present only once. What was sequenced was peripheral blood. These receptors all stem from a man older than 75 with active COVID-19.

V usage is TRBV6-6 and J usage is TRBJ2-6; tentatively, D is TRBD1 (5 bases). The CDR3 covers 17 residues. CDR1 MNHNY and CDR2 SVGAGI come from the germline V gene (reference sequence). V lost 5 bases to trimming and J lost 2 bases, with 16 bases between them. The CDR3 sequence: CASSRRDPRAGANVLTF. The CDR3 bases are TGTGCCAGCAGTCGCAGGGATCCGCGAGCTGGGGCCAACGTCCTGACTTTC.

The CDR3 region is CASSNLQGANTEAFF. In nucleotides, the CDR3 is TGCGCCAGCAGTAATCTACAGGGGGCGAACACTGAAGCTTTCTTT. The rearrangement links TRBV5-1 to TRBJ1-1, with 9 bases aligning to TRBD1. Germline V lookup: CDR1 SGHRS, CDR2 YFSETQ. The CDR3 spans 15 residues. V gave up 5 bases and J gave up 1 base; unmatched junction bases: 6.

This clone was seen a single time. The chain recombines TRBV29-1 with TRBJ2-5; maybe TRBD2 (5 bases). CDR1 SQVTM and CDR2 ANQGSEA come from the germline V gene. CDR3 length: 12 residues. With 8 bases removed from V and 0 bases from J, the gap between germline ends came to 10 bases. The CDR3: CSINSDQETQYF. The CDR3 bases are TGCAGCATTAATAGCGACCAAGAGACCCAGTACTTC.

V and J are TRBV7-2 and TRBJ2-3; D is uncertain. With 1 base removed from V and 8 bases from J, the gap between germline ends came to 7 bases. This CDR3 spans 12 amino acids. Looked up from germline, CDR1 is SGHTA and CDR2 is FQGNSA. CDR3 sequence: CASSLEIATQYF. CDR3 bases: TGTGCCAGCAGCTTAGAGATAGCTACGCAGTATTTT.

This chain joins TRBV3-1 (or the pseudogene TRBV3-2) and TRBJ2-7, with TRBD2 identical over 16 bases. The V and J ends lost 1 base and 6 bases, in that order; junction bases with no gene match: 6. Germline-derived CDR1 and CDR2 are LGHDT and YNNKEL (reference sequence). The CDR3 runs 17 residues. For the CDR3, the DNA is TGTGCCAGCAGCCAAGCCGCGGGACTAGCGGGAGGGGCCGAGCAGTACTTC. Translating gives CASSQAAGLAGGAEQYF.

The chain is built from TRBV11-2 and TRBJ2-7, with D perhaps matching TRBD2 (7 bases). V lost 1 base, J lost 6 bases, and 16 bases lay in between. Germline assignment: CDR1 SGHAT and CDR2 FQNNGV. This CDR3 is 15 amino acids long. For the CDR3, the DNA is TGTGCCAGCAGCTTAGCGGGGGGCGCCGGGCGCGAGCAGTACTTC. Residues: CASSLAGGAGREQYF. Supplemented by reference TRBV11-2 and TRBJ2-7, the full variable domain reads EAGVAQSPRYKIIEKRQSVAFWCNPISGHATLYWYQQILGQGPKLLIQFQNNGVVDDSQLPKDRFSAERLKGVDSTLKIQPAKLEDSAVYLCASSLAGGAGREQYFGPGTRLTVT.

The rearrangement links TRBV10-3 to TRBJ2-5, with 7 bases identical to TRBD1. The CDR3 totals 14 residues. V trimming: 6 bases; J trimming: 5 bases; junction bases outside the gene matches: 9. CDR1 ENHRY and CDR2 SYGVKD come from the germline V gene. CDR3 sequence: CAIRGEGGRETQYF. The CDR3 coding sequence is TGTGCCATCAGGGGGGAAGGGGGCCGGGAGACCCAGTACTTC.

This clone was picked up one time. The chain is built from TRBV30 and TRBJ1-1; TRBD1 matches at 10 bases. Germline loops: CDR1 GTSNPN, CDR2 SVGIG (reference sequence). V gave up 7 bases and J gave up 8 bases; unmatched junction bases: 16. The CDR3 has 15 amino acids. This CDR3 is CASDRGQGIKGEAFF. As DNA, the CDR3 is TGTGCCTCCGATAGGGGACAGGGGATAAAGGGGGAAGCTTTCTTT.

V gene TRBV2 combines with J gene TRBJ2-7, with a possible D match to TRBD2 (6 bases). Germline V gene sequence: CDR1 SNHLY, CDR2 FYNNEI. The V gene lost 7 bases and the J gene lost 1 base, with 11 bases spanning the gap. CDR3 size: 13 residues. In DNA form, the CDR3 reads TGTGCCAGCATAGCGGAAAAATCCTACGAGCAGTACTTC. This gives the protein CASIAEKSYEQYF.

CDR3 sequence reads: CASSFREINEQYF. As DNA, the CDR3 is TGTGCCAGCAGTTTCCGGGAGATTAACGAGCAGTACTTC. The V gene is TRBV6-2 or TRBV6-3, the J gene TRBJ2-7, with D possibly TRBD2 on 6 matching bases. Germline V gene data show CDR1 as MNHEY and CDR2 as SVGEGT. The CDR3 covers 13 residues. The ends were cut back, 4 bases at V and 5 bases at J, with 12 bases in the middle.

A single count supports this clone. The chain uses TRBV4-1 and TRBJ2-4, with 8 bases lining up with TRBD2. CDR1 MGHRA and CDR2 YSYEKL come from the germline V gene. The CDR3 runs to 15 residues. J lost 8 bases, V lost 0 bases, and 6 bases had no gene match. CDR3 sequence reads: CASSQDFAGGDIQYF. Written as DNA, the CDR3 is TGCGCCAGCAGCCAAGATTTCGCGGGAGGTGACATTCAGTACTTC.

The chain combines TRBV6-1 with TRBJ2-7; D may be TRBD2 (6 bases). The V end lost 3 bases, the J end lost 1 base, and 13 bases lay between the germline ends. The CDR3 extends over 15 amino acids. Germline assignment: CDR1 MNHNS and CDR2 SASEGT. The CDR3 here is CASSEGLGPSYEQYF. DNA for the CDR3: TGTGCCAGCAGTGAGGGACTCGGACCTTCCTACGAGCAGTACTTC.

The rearrangement links TRBV6-5 to TRBJ2-3; D is ambiguous. This CDR3 comprises 13 residues. Trimming cost V 5 bases and J 7 bases, with 13 bases left between them. Germline V gene data show CDR1 as MNHEY and CDR2 as SVGAGI. CDR3 protein: CASSTSTDNTQYF. CDR3 nucleotide sequence: TGTGCCAGCAGTACGAGTACAGATAATACGCAGTATTTT.